This TCR beta chain came from a study of blood T cell repertoires in COVID-19 (dated by TCRdb to about 2020). Context from the whole study: Samples covering the acute and convalescent phases of COVID-19 were provided by collaborators in the United States, Italy and Spain. The prospective study material was composed of cDNA or gDNA derived from T cells, B-cell-depleted T cells, or PBMCs. The dataset comprised deeply sampled blood TCRbeta repertoires from subjects exposed to, actively infected with, or recovered from COVID-19. A freely available public database, intended as a resource for researchers studying the immune response to SARS-CoV-2, is where the repertoires were released. The samples were drawn from two sources: the first 160 participants of the ongoing ImmuneRACE study, and over 950 subjects contributed by 6 global collaborators. The sample metadata nearly always contained a de-identified subject ID, COVID-19 status, age in years and sex. Where HLA class I and class II types were available, the types were taken from metadata supplied by the sample provider, not from assay-based typing.

Whole blood was collected in K2EDTA tubes by collaborating institutions according to the institutions' own protocols. For TCRbeta analysis, collaborators shipped samples as frozen whole blood, isolated PBMCs, or DNA extracted from either of those sample types. Study-level results and caveats: Clinical and demographic metadata were provided uncurated, with the amount varying by source and participant.

In regard to this clone: No cognate antigen has been identified for it. No qualities accompany the bases; no much larger clone lies one base away.

TCRbeta CDR3 regions were amplified from genomic DNA using the immunoSEQ Assay, a bias-controlled multiplex PCR. The authors' analysis ran thus. Nucleated cell counts per sample were estimated from amplification of reference gene primers within the assay. Sequence reads were collapsed and filtered to measure the absolute abundance of every unique TCRbeta CDR3 rearrangement. For each sample, productive Simpson clonality was calculated as the square root of Simpson's diversity index across productive rearrangements. Held by TCRdb, this immuneACCESS table contains in-frame sequences only and omits some clones. Under half of the omission traces to an unresolved V gene where checked; the cause of the rest is unknown. The D gene and trimming were derived from the DNA, and the V and J assignments and clone size from that table. This sample is represented by under 200,000 clones; 70% to 90% of them were singletons. The ten top clones hold roughly 1% of the sample.

The clonotype comes from a middle-aged man with acute or convalescent COVID-19. Sequencing was done on a sample of peripheral blood.

The sequence in DNA is TGTGCCAGCAGTTACTCGGGGGGGAGGACGAGAGAGACCCAGTACTTC. Its coded protein is CASSYSGGRTRETQYF. The chain is assembled from TRBV6-2 or TRBV6-3 and TRBJ2-5, and 7 junction bases match TRBD2. Trimmed from V: 0 bases; trimmed from J: 4 bases; junction bases lacking a gene match: 8. CDR1 and CDR2 are drawn from the germline V gene: MNHEY, SVGEGT. Measured from the cysteine to the phenylalanine, the CDR3 is 16 residues long. Only the CDR3 part of the read is kept: 48 bases, read in frame from the first base.